Listed here are 27 T cell receptor beta chains from one sample, sequenced in a study of post-analysis software for immune sequencing data. Study-level findings and limits: Relative to controls, patients had five TRBV segments at higher frequency, with TRBV5-6, TRBV5-1 and TRBV20-1 among these.

Antigen specificity for these receptors is unknown. Libraries were made from TCR beta cDNA, and they carried unique molecular identifiers. TCRdb re-analysed the PCR reads in MiXCR, keeping a single row per CDR3 protein. This sample carries roughly 800,000 distinct CDR3 sequences, around 53% of them seen once, and the ten largest clones take about 4.5%. The sample consisted of blood. These receptor sequences come from a girl aged 10 to 17 with multiple sclerosis.

This clonotype was observed a handful of times. The chain is built from TRBV9 and TRBJ2-6, with TRBD2 matching 7 bases. V was clipped by 0 bases and J by 0 bases; unmatched bases: 0. Germline CDR1 and CDR2: SGDLS and YYNGEE. The CDR3 is made up of 16 amino acids. In nucleotides, the CDR3 is TGTGCCAGCAGCGTAGCGGGGGGCTCTGGGGCCAACGTCCTGACTTTC. This gives the protein CASSVAGGSGANVLTF.

The rearrangement joins TRBV12-3 or TRBV12-4 to TRBJ1-1; TRBD1 might be the D (5 bases). Trimming removed 3 bases at V and 7 bases at J, with 6 bases between. The CDR3 runs 11 residues. CDR3 region: CASSFRDEAFF. CDR3 in DNA: TGTGCCAGCAGTTTCAGGGATGAAGCTTTCTTT.

This clonotype was recorded a few times. The rearrangement joins TRBV6-5 to TRBJ2-4; D remains unclear. Trimming removed 0 bases from V and 0 bases from J, with 15 bases in between. Germline V gives CDR1 MNHEY, CDR2 SVGAGI. The CDR3 loop spans 18 amino acids. CDR3 in amino acids: CASSYSMRSLLAKNIQYF. CDR3 bases: TGTGCCAGCAGTTACTCGATGAGGAGCCTGCTAGCCAAAAACATTCAGTACTTC.

The chain carries TRBV10-3 and TRBJ1-2, with a weak D call TRBD1 (5 bases). Between the trimmed V and J ends, which lost 5 bases and 4 bases, there was a span of 17 bases. CDR1 and CDR2 (germline): ENHRY, SYGVKD. CDR3 size: 15 residues. This CDR3 reads CAISPTSPGSYGYTF. CDR3 coding DNA: TGTGCCATCAGTCCGACCTCTCCAGGGAGCTATGGCTACACCTTC.

This clonotype was detected only a few times. J is TRBJ2-7 and V is TRBV7-3, with 9 positions matching TRBD1. Per the germline V gene, CDR1 is SGHTA and CDR2 is FQGTGA. The V and J ends lost 4 bases and 6 bases, in that order; junction bases with no gene match: 10. This CDR3 has 15 residues. The CDR3 nucleotides are TGTGCCAGCAGCTCCCCCGACAGGGGGTTGTTCGAGCAGTACTTC. It encodes CASSSPDRGLFEQYF.

This clonotype has more than one count but fewer than ten. The chain links TRBV7-6 to TRBJ2-7; 7 bases match TRBD2. The CDR3 has 16 amino acids. V shed 0 bases, J shed 0 bases, and the junction held 5 bases outside the gene matches. The germline V gene encodes CDR1 SGHVS and CDR2 FNYEAQ. This CDR3 is CASSLAVGGSSYEQYF. Written as DNA, the CDR3 is TGTGCCAGCAGCTTAGCGGTCGGGGGGTCCTCCTACGAGCAGTACTTC.

Turning to this clonotype: As the CDR3 is not closed by the conserved phenylalanine or tryptophan, this likely results from a read error. This chain connects TRBV20-1 to TRBJ2-5; 7 nucleotides match TRBD2. This CDR3 spans 15 amino acids. Germline V CDR1 and CDR2: DFQATT, SNEGSKA (reference sequence). Unmatched junction bases numbered 8, after V lost 2 bases and J lost 2 bases. CDR3 sequence: CSARILAATQETQYV. DNA of the CDR3: TGCAGTGCTAGAATCCTAGCGGCTACTCAAGAGACCCAGTACGTC.

The V and J genes are TRBV11-2 and TRBJ2-7, with TRBD1 matching over 11 bases. The CDR3 contains 15 residues. V lost 5 bases, J lost 5 bases, and 8 bases stayed unmatched. Germline V gene sequence: CDR1 SGHAT, CDR2 FQNNGV. CDR3 DNA: TGTGCCAGCAGCGGGGGGGACAGGGGGTCCCACGAGCAGTACTTC. This gives the protein CASSGGDRGSHEQYF.

CDR3 sequence reads: CASGLAGGSPYEQYF. The CDR3 DNA sequence: TGTGCTAGTGGTTTGGCGGGAGGGTCTCCGTACGAGCAGTACTTC. V and J are TRBV12-5 and TRBJ2-4, with 8 bases identical to TRBD2. TRBJ2-7 matches the DNA end more closely, so the J call is doubtful. The CDR3 runs 15 residues. Germline V lookup: CDR1 LGHNT, CDR2 FRNRAP.

The J gene is TRBJ2-1, the V gene TRBV18; 8 bases agree with TRBD2. CDR3 length equals 15 residues. Losses at the gene ends were 3 bases for V and 4 bases for J; bases not matched to a gene: 5. CDR1 KGHSH and CDR2 LQKENI come from the germline V gene. The CDR3 DNA reads TGTGCCAGCTCACCTTCCGGGGGGGAATACAATGAGCAGTTCTTC. Its translation is CASSPSGGEYNEQFF.

This chain links TRBV9 with TRBJ2-1; D may correspond to TRBD1 or TRBD2 (7 bases each). Germline CDR1 is SGDLS and CDR2 is YYNGEE. V was cut by 6 bases and J by 3 bases, with 19 bases left in between. The length of the CDR3 is 16 residues. The CDR3 DNA is TGTGCCAGCACCAGAACCAGCGGGACAGACTACAATGAGCAGTTCTTC. Its protein product is CASTRTSGTDYNEQFF.

The genes are TRBV29-1 and TRBJ2-1; 7 positions agree with TRBD1. The germline V gene encodes CDR1 SQVTM and CDR2 ANQGSEA. The V segment lost 6 bases and the J segment 6 bases; nucleotides outside the gene matches: 11. This CDR3 comprises 14 residues. The CDR3 sequence: CSVAGTHRGNEQFF. For the CDR3, the DNA is TGCAGCGTGGCAGGGACACACAGGGGCAATGAGCAGTTCTTC.

V usage is TRBV27 and J usage is TRBJ1-2; D is unclear. Germline loops: CDR1 MNHEY, CDR2 SMNVEV (reference sequence). The V gene lost 8 bases and the J gene lost 8 bases, with 18 bases spanning the gap. There are 13 residues in the CDR3. CDR3 DNA sequence: TGTGCCAGCGCTCGGTTGAAGGGAGTCGGCTACACCTTC. Amino acids: CASARLKGVGYTF.

This clonotype was observed a handful of times. The V call is TRBV29-1, the J call TRBJ2-7; 7 nucleotides match TRBD2. Germline trimming cut 5 bases from V and 5 bases from J; bases unmatched to any gene: 6. This CDR3 is 12 amino acids long. The V gene's germline CDR1 is SQVTM and CDR2 ANQGSEA. The CDR3 region has the DNA TGCAGCGTTTGGGGGGGACCTCACGAGCAGTACTTC. This sequence encodes CSVWGGPHEQYF.

J is TRBJ2-7 and V is TRBV20-1, with a possible D match to TRBD1 (5 bases). CDR1 DFQATT and CDR2 SNEGSKA come from the germline V gene (reference sequence). The CDR3 extends over 12 amino acids. V shed 8 bases and J shed 5 bases, with 16 bases lying between them. This chain's CDR3 is CSLGQLNHEQYF. The DNA of the CDR3 is TGCAGTCTCGGACAACTTAACCACGAGCAGTACTTC.

This chain uses TRBV20-1 with TRBJ2-7, with D possibly matching TRBD1 (6 bases). The end of the DNA aligns better with TRBJ2-5, so the J call may be wrong. Germline CDR1 and CDR2: DFQATT and SNEGSKA (reference sequence). The CDR3 is made up of 12 amino acids. DNA of the CDR3: TGCAGTTGTCATACAGGGCAAGAGACCCAGTACTTC. This translates into CSCHTGQETQYF.

The CDR3 region is CASSTYNDEQFF. The CDR3 coding sequence is TGTGCCAGCAGTACCTACAACGATGAGCAGTTCTTC. The chain carries TRBV12-3 or TRBV12-4 and TRBJ2-1; D gene ambiguous. The CDR3 runs 12 residues. Between the trimmed V and J ends, which lost 5 bases and 8 bases, there was a span of 10 bases.

V gene TRBV7-3 combines with J gene TRBJ1-1; 7 bases map to TRBD1. The junction had 7 bases not matched to a gene; V was cut back by 5 bases and J by 7 bases. This CDR3 contains 13 residues. Germline loops: CDR1 SGHTA, CDR2 FQGTGA. The CDR3 is CASSPRQGLEAFF. CDR3 sequence (DNA): TGTGCCAGCAGCCCGCGACAGGGCCTTGAAGCTTTCTTT.

V and J are TRBV10-2 and TRBJ2-4; TRBD2 matches 8 bases. Germline V gene sequence: CDR1 WSHSY, CDR2 SAAADI. V shed 6 bases and J 2 bases; nucleotides not matched to a gene: 6. The CDR3 is made up of 15 amino acids. The CDR3 loop reads CASRLAGTPKNIQYF. CDR3 DNA: TGCGCCAGCAGGTTAGCGGGGACCCCCAAAAACATTCAGTACTTC.

The chain is built from TRBV5-1 and TRBJ2-7; 7 nucleotides agree with TRBD2. Germline CDR1 is SGHRS and CDR2 is YFSETQ. This CDR3 is 15 amino acids long. V dropped 6 bases and J dropped 2; count of bases not matched to a gene: 11. The CDR3 reads CASKILGGSAYEQYF. The CDR3 DNA sequence: TGCGCCAGCAAAATACTCGGCGGGAGCGCCTACGAGCAGTACTTC.

The rearrangement uses TRBV29-1 and TRBJ2-1, with a weak D call TRBD1 (5 bases). The CDR3 sequence is 12 residues long. Trimming cost V 2 bases and J 8 bases, with 10 bases left between them. Germline V CDR1 and CDR2: SQVTM, ANQGSEA. The CDR3 DNA reads TGCAGCGTTGAAACAGGCCACGATGAGCAGTTCTTC. Protein product: CSVETGHDEQFF.

The V and J genes are TRBV20-1 and TRBJ1-6; no firm D call. CDR1 is DFQATT and CDR2 is SNEGSKA in the germline V gene (reference sequence). The V gene lost 0 bases and the J gene lost 7 bases, with 13 bases spanning the gap. The CDR3 consists of 15 residues. This CDR3 is CSARDRPTGNSPLHF. CDR3 DNA: TGCAGTGCTAGAGATCGTCCAACCGGGAATTCACCCCTCCACTTT.

This sequence joins TRBV5-5 and TRBJ1-2, with 10 bases that match TRBD1. V dropped 4 bases and J dropped 11; count of bases not matched to a gene: 14. The CDR3 sequence is 15 residues long. The germline V gene has CDR1 SGHKS and CDR2 YYEKEE (reference sequence). CDR3 loop: CASSPSTGGETRYTF. CDR3 nucleotides: TGTGCCAGCAGCCCATCGACAGGGGGCGAAACCCGGTACACCTTC.

This chain uses TRBV3-1 with TRBJ1-2; 8 bases are shared with TRBD1. With V trimmed by 5 bases and J by 3 bases, 5 bases remained unmatched. The CDR3 runs 14 residues. CDR1 is LGHDT and CDR2 is YNNKEL in the germline V gene (reference sequence). In nucleotides, the CDR3 is TGTGCCAGCAGCTCGACAGGGGCTTACTATGGCTACACCTTC. It specifies CASSSTGAYYGYTF.

The rearrangement links TRBV6-5 to TRBJ1-6; D gene ambiguous. V was pared by 5 bases and J by 9 bases, with 11 bases between. CDR1 and CDR2 (germline): MNHEY, SVGAGI. This CDR3 is built from 13 residues. CDR3 residues: CASSRQDGSPLHF. CDR3 DNA: TGTGCCAGCAGTAGACAAGATGGTTCACCCCTCCACTTT.

The chain combines TRBV29-1 with TRBJ2-5; no firm D call. The germline CDR1 and CDR2 sequences are SQVTM and ANQGSEA. The CDR3 is made up of 13 amino acids. The V end was cut by 5 bases, the J end by 1 base, with 11 bases between. The DNA for the CDR3 is TGCAGCGTTCTACCGACAAGCCAAGAGACCCAGTACTTC. Translation gives CSVLPTSQETQYF.

This clonotype was detected only a few times. The genes are TRBV13 and TRBJ1-5; D perhaps matches TRBD1 (6 bases). V lost 5 bases to trimming and J lost 15 bases, with 17 bases between them. The CDR3 is 12 amino acids. The V gene's germline CDR1 is PRHDT and CDR2 FYEKMQ (reference sequence). The CDR3: CASSTPWDIMHF. Here the CDR3 DNA reads TGTGCCAGCAGCACCCCATGGGACATTATGCATTTT.